Shown below are 17 T cell receptor beta chains from a single sample sequenced in a study of metastatic and nonmetastatic thyroid tumors. TCRdb re-analyzed the PCR reads using MiXCR. This sample has about 30,000 clones; more than 3.5% occur once, and the top ten carry roughly 23%. Not a single patient had been given any form of treatment at any point before undergoing thyroid surgery. Sample: blood. The source of these receptors is a female donor with papillary thyroid cancer or a benign thyroid nodule (not recorded which). Some clones in this sample may be carry-over from other donors' samples.

This clone is classed as medium-sized (0.01 to 0.1%). The V and J genes are TRBV27 and TRBJ1-1; TRBD1 agrees at 7 bases. The CDR3 covers 14 residues. The V gene's germline CDR1 is MNHEY and CDR2 SMNVEV (reference sequence). Trimming took 3 bases from V and 2 from J; bases not matched to a gene: 3. CDR3 bases: TGTGCCAGCAGTTTCAACAGGGGAAACACTGAAGCTTTCTTT. Amino acid sequence: CASSFNRGNTEAFF.

This clone was seen a handful of times. An end of the junction does not agree with germline; a read error may underlie this. This chain uses TRBV7-7 with TRBJ2-1; 8 bases match TRBD2. In germline, CDR1 is SSHAT, CDR2 FNYEAQ (reference sequence). The CDR3 is made up of 16 amino acids. The CDR3 coding sequence is TGTGCTAGCAGCTTAGGTCGTGCCGGGAGGGATAATGAGCAGTTCTTC. Protein sequence: CASSLGRAGRDNEQFF.

This clone showed up many times. CDR3 sequence reads: CASSQVLSYGYTF. The CDR3 DNA follows: TGTGCCAGCAGCCAAGTACTAAGCTATGGCTACACCTTC. The chain is built from TRBV3-1 and TRBJ1-2; D not certain. Trimming removed 1 base at V and 4 bases at J, with 7 bases between. The CDR3 is made up of 13 amino acids. Looked up from germline, CDR1 is LGHDT and CDR2 is YNNKEL (reference sequence).

This clone was counted a few times. The CDR3 DNA follows: TGTGCCAGCAGGGGCTCTGGGGCCAACGTCCTGACTTTC. As protein: CASRGSGANVLTF. The gene calls are TRBV6-1 and TRBJ2-6; D is ambiguous. Germline V lookup: CDR1 MNHNS, CDR2 SASEGT. The CDR3 covers 13 residues. The V end was cut by 6 bases, the J end by 0 bases, with 3 bases between.

As for this clone: Its ends do not fully match the called genes, so a read error is possible. The chain recombines TRBV11-2 with TRBJ1-2, with a tentative D call TRBD1 (6 bases). Germline assignment: CDR1 SGHAT and CDR2 FQNNGV. This CDR3 is built from 13 residues. The CDR3 sequence: CATSFAGAGGYTF. CDR3 bases: TGTGCCACCAGCTTCGCAGGGGCGGGTGGCTACACCTTC.

This clone was counted ten times or more. V usage is TRBV5-1 and J usage is TRBJ2-1, with 8 positions matching TRBD1. This CDR3 is built from 17 residues. J was trimmed by 3 bases and V by 1 base; bases with no gene match: 9. The germline gives CDR1 SGHRS, CDR2 YFSETQ. CDR3 sequence (DNA): TGCGCCAGCAGCTTGAATGTTGGGACAGGCCTCTACAATGAGCAGTTCTTC. Translated, it gives CASSLNVGTGLYNEQFF.

The sample holds many counts of this clone. The chain employs TRBV4-1 and TRBJ1-5, with D possibly matching TRBD1 (5 bases). Germline values: CDR1 MGHRA, CDR2 YSYEKL. The CDR3 spans 12 residues. Trimming stripped 10 bases from V and 7 bases from J, with 14 bases between. The chain's CDR3 is CAIFRQPQPQHF. DNA of the CDR3: TGCGCCATATTTCGACAGCCGCAGCCCCAGCATTTT.

By share of the sample, this clone is medium-sized. V gene TRBV6-1 combines with J gene TRBJ1-1, with D uncertain. The V gene's germline CDR1 is MNHNS and CDR2 SASEGT. V lost 3 bases to trimming and J lost 4 bases, with 9 bases between them. The CDR3 length is 13 residues. Here the CDR3 reads CASSDTGSTEAFF. The DNA of the CDR3 is TGTGCCAGCAGTGACACGGGGAGCACTGAAGCTTTCTTT.

This clone was recorded at least ten times. The chain uses TRBV18 and TRBJ1-2; no clear D. The CDR3 length is 17 residues. Germline CDR1 reads KGHSH; CDR2 reads LQKENI. V was trimmed by 3 bases and J by 1 base, leaving 18 bases between them. The CDR3 spells CASSPEAGPSFNYGYTF. CDR3 DNA sequence: TGTGCCAGCTCACCTGAGGCCGGACCCTCCTTTAACTATGGCTACACCTTC.

This clone has a handful of counts. A much larger clonotype is one base distant, so this may be a read error. The sample contains more than one DNA sequence encoding this CDR3. The V and J genes are TRBV5-6 and TRBJ2-7; D perhaps matches TRBD1 (7 bases). Germline CDR1 reads SGHDT; CDR2 reads YYEEEE. This CDR3 has 13 residues. Trimming removed 2 bases at V and 7 bases at J, with 13 bases between. CDR3 sequence reads: CASSFGGGVEQYF. CDR3 bases: TGTGCCAGCAGCTTCGGAGGGGGCGTAGAGCAGTACTTC.

The V gene is TRBV27, the J gene TRBJ2-5; TRBD1 aligns across 9 bases. The trim removed 5 bases at V and 7 bases at J, leaving 8 bases unmatched. The germline V gene has CDR1 MNHEY and CDR2 SMNVEV (reference sequence). This CDR3 is 14 amino acids long. The CDR3 DNA is TGTGCCAGCAGTAAGACAGGGGGAGGTGGGACCCAGTACTTC. Its protein product is CASSKTGGGGTQYF.

The table lists this clone with a few counts. A junction end diverges from the germline sequence, so it may reflect a read error. The chain uses TRBV5-6 and TRBJ1-2; no clear D. The CDR3 length is 13 residues. The germline gives CDR1 SGHDT, CDR2 YYEEEE. Written as DNA, the CDR3 is TGTGCCGGCAGCTTGGGCAGGAACGAGGGCTACACCTTC. Translated: CAGSLGRNEGYTF. The full variable domain, its missing parts supplied by reference TRBV5-6 and TRBJ1-2, is DAGVTQSPTHLIKTRGQQVTLRCSPKSGHDTVSWYQQALGQGPQFIFQYYEEEERQRGNFPDRFSGHQFPNYSSELNVNALLLGDSALYLCAGSLGRNEGYTFGSGTRLTVV.

This clone was seen a few times. This sequence joins TRBV15 and TRBJ2-1, with TRBD2 matching 16 bases. The CDR3 has 19 amino acids. V gave up 1 base and J gave up 9 bases; unmatched junction bases: 12. The germline V gene has CDR1 LNHNV and CDR2 YYDKDF (reference sequence). The CDR3 reads CATSRAVPGLAGGPVEQFF. The CDR3 DNA reads as TGTGCCACCAGCAGAGCGGTTCCGGGACTAGCGGGAGGGCCGGTTGAGCAGTTCTTC.

This clone turned up a few times. Here the CDR3 reads CSVGGTGELFF. The CDR3, as DNA: TGCAGCGTTGGGGGCACCGGGGAGCTGTTTTTT. V gene TRBV29-1 combines with J gene TRBJ2-2, with D unresolved. Per germline, CDR1 SQVTM and CDR2 ANQGSEA. Trimming left V 4 bases short and J 4 bases short, with 4 bases between. This CDR3 is 11 amino acids long.

This clone showed up just a few times. This sequence joins TRBV28 and TRBJ1-2, with 9 positions matching TRBD1. The CDR3 loop spans 14 amino acids. V lost 0 bases, J lost 4 bases, and 0 bases stayed unmatched. The germline gives CDR1 MDHEN, CDR2 SYDVKM. The CDR3 region has the DNA TGTGCCAGCAGTTTATGGACAGGGGGCTATGGCTACACCTTC. It specifies CASSLWTGGYGYTF.

This clone was counted a few times. It may be a read error: a sequence one base away is much more abundant. The DNA for the CDR3 is TGCGCCAGCAGCATCCTAGGGCGGGAGGCACTCACAGATACGCAGTATTTT. Its protein is CASSILGREALTDTQYF. The chain recombines TRBV12-3 or TRBV12-4 with TRBJ2-3; 8 positions agree with TRBD2. This CDR3 is 17 amino acids long.

This clone was detected ten times or more. The rearrangement joins TRBV2 to TRBJ2-7; 8 bases match TRBD1. The CDR3 contains 14 residues. V trimming: 6 bases; J trimming: 7 bases; junction bases outside the gene matches: 11. Germline V gives CDR1 SNHLY, CDR2 FYNNEI. The CDR3 protein is CASRTGQGFGEQYF. DNA of the CDR3: TGTGCCAGCAGGACTGGACAGGGCTTCGGGGAGCAGTACTTC. Full variable domain (missing parts from reference TRBV2 and TRBJ2-7): EPEVTQTPSHQVTQMGQEVILRCVPISNHLYFYWYRQILGQKVEFLVSFYNNEISEKSEIFDDQFSVERPDGSNFTLKIRSTKLEDSAMYFCASRTGQGFGEQYFGPGTRLTVT.